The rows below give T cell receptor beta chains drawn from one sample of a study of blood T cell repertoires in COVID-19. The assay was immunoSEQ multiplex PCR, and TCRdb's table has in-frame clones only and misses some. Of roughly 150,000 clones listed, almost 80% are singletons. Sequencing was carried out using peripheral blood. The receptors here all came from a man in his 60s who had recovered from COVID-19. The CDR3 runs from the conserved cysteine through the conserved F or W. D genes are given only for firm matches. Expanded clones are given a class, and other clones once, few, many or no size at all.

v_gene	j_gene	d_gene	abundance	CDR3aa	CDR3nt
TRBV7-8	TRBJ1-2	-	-	CASSLASQGGGYTF	TGTGCCAGCAGCTTAGCGTCGCAGGGTGGTGGCTACACCTTC
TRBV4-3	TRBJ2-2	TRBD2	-	CASSENLAGGPGELFF	TGCGCCAGCAGCGAAAACCTAGCGGGGGGGCCCGGGGAGCTGTTTTTT
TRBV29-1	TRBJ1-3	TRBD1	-	CSVERQGKNTIYF	TGCAGCGTTGAGAGACAGGGAAAAAACACCATATATTTT
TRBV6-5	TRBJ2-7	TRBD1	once	CASSNRDRGTYEQYF	TGTGCCAGCAGCAACCGGGACAGGGGCACCTACGAGCAGTACTTC
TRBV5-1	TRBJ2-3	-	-	CASSFRPNTGVTDTQYF	TGCGCCAGCAGCTTCCGACCTAACACCGGGGTCACAGATACGCAGTATTTT
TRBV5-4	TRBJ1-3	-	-	CASSLGSGAGNTIYF	TGTGCCAGCAGCTTGGGGTCAGGGGCTGGAAACACCATATATTTT
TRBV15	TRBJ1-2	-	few	CATSKDRYNYGYTF	TGTGCCACCAGCAAGGACAGATATAACTATGGCTACACCTTC
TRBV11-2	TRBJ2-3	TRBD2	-	CASCRDYVNTQYF	TGTGCCAGCTGCCGGGACTACGTGAATACGCAGTATTTT
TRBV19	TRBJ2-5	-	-	CASSAPGLQETQYF	TGTGCCAGTAGTGCCCCGGGTTTACAAGAGACCCAGTACTTC
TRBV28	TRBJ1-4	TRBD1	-	CASIPLRRGQPTNEKLFF	TGTGCCAGCATCCCCCTGCGCAGGGGGCAACCAACTAATGAAAAACTGTTTTTT
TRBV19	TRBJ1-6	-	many	CASSTEAYNSPLHF	TGTGCCAGTAGTACCGAGGCCTATAATTCACCCCTCCACTTT
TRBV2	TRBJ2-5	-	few	CASSFSRGETQYF	TGTGCCAGCAGTTTTAGCCGAGGAGAGACCCAGTACTTC
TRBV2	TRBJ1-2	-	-	CASSLRTESNYGYTF	TGTGCCAGCAGTCTCCGGACAGAATCTAACTATGGCTACACCTTC
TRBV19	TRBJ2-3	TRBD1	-	CASSVGQSPTDTQYF	TGTGCCAGTAGTGTGGGACAGTCCCCCACAGATACGCAGTATTTT
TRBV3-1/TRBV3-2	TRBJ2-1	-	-	CASRASAYNEQFF	TGTGCCAGCAGGGCTAGCGCTTACAATGAGCAGTTCTTC
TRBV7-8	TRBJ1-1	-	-	CASSSETGATEAFF	TGTGCCAGCAGCTCGGAGACAGGTGCCACTGAAGCTTTCTTT
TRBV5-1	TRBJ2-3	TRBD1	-	CASSLGGTGEHTQYF	TGCGCCAGCAGCTTGGGTGGGACAGGGGAACATACGCAGTATTTT
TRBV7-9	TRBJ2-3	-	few	CASLAGSTDTQYF	TGTGCCAGTTTGGCGGGGAGCACAGATACGCAGTATTTT